The present T cell receptor beta chain was sequenced within a study of T cell responses to AZD1222 COVID-19 vaccine. Study observations and caveats: Spike-specific TCR breadth and depth grew following two AZD1222 doses.

Here immunoSEQ multiplex PCR was the method, and the copy in TCRdb shows in-frame clones only, minus some. Of about 160,000 clones in the sample, 88% were seen once. A remark on this clone: Its antigen remains unknown.

The sequence derives from an adult in good health. The source was peripheral blood, collected on day 0 of AZD1222 vaccination.

CDR3 region: CASSLGQGSYGYTF. The CDR3 DNA reads as TGTGCCAGCAGCTTGGGACAGGGCAGCTATGGCTACACCTTC. V usage is TRBV7-3 and J usage is TRBJ1-2; 9 positions match TRBD1. This CDR3 spans 14 amino acids. Germline V CDR1 and CDR2: SGHTA, FQGTGA. With V trimmed by 3 bases and J by 4 bases, 3 bases remained unmatched. Variable domain in full (rest from reference TRBV7-3 and TRBJ1-2): GAGVSQTPSNKVTEKGKYVELRCDPISGHTALYWYRQSLGQGPEFLIYFQGTGAADDSGLPNDRFFAVRPEGSVSTLKIQRTERGDSAVYLCASSLGQGSYGYTFGSGTRLTVV.